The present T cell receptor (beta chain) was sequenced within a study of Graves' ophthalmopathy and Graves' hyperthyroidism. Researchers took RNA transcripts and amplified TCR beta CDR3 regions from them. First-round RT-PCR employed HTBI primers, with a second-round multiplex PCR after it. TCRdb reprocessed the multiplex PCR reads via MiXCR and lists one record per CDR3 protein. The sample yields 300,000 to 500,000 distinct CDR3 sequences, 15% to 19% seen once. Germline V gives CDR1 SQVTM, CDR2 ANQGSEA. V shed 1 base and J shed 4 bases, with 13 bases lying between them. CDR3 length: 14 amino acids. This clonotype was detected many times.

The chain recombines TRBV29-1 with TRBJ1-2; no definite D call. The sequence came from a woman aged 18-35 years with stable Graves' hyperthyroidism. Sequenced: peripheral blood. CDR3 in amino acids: CSVEGERRTYGYTF. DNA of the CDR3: TGCAGCGTTGAAGGAGAACGGCGAACCTATGGCTACACCTTC.